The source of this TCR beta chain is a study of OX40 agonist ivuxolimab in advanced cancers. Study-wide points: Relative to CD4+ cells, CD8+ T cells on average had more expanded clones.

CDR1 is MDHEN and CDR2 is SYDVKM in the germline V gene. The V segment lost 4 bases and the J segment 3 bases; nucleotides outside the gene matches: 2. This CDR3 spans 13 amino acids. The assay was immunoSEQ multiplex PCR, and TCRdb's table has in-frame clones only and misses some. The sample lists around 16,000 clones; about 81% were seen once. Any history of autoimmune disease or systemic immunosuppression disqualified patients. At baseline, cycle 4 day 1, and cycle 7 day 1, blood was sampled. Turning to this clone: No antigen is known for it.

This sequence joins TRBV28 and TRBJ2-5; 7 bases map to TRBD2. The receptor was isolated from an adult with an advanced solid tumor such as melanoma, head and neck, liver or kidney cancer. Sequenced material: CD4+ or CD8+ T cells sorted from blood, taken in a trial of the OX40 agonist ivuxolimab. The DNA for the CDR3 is TGTGCCAGCAGTTCGCTAGCGGAAGAGACCCAGTACTTC. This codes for CASSSLAEETQYF.